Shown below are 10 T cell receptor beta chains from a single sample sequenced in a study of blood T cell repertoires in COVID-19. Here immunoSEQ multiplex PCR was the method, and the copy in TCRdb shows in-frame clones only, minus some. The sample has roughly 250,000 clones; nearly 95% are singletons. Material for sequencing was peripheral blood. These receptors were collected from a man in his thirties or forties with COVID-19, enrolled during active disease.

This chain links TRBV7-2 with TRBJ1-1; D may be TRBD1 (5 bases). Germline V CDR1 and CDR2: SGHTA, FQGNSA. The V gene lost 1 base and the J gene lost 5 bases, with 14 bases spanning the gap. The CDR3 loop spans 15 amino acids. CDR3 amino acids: CASSLVGAAGTEAFF. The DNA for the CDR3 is TGTGCCAGCAGCTTAGTCGGGGCGGCGGGGACTGAAGCTTTCTTT.

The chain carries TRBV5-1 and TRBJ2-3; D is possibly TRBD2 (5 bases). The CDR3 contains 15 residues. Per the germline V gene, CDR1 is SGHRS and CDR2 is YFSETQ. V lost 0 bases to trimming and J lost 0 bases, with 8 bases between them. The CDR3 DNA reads TGCGCCAGCAGCTTGGGCTGGACTAGCACAGATACGCAGTATTTT. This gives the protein CASSLGWTSTDTQYF.

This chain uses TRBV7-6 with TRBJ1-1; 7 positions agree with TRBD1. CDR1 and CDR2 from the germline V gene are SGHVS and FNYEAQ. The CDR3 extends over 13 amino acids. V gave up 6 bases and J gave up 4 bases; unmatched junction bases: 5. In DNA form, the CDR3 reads TGTGCCAGCAGTTACACAGGGGTCACTGAAGCTTTCTTT. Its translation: CASSYTGVTEAFF.

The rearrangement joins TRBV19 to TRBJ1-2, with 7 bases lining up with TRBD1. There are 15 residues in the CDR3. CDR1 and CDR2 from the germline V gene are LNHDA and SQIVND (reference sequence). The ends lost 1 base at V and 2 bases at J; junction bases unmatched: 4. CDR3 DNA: TGTGCCAGTAGTATAGCGGGACAGAAAAACTATGGCTACACCTTC. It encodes CASSIAGQKNYGYTF.

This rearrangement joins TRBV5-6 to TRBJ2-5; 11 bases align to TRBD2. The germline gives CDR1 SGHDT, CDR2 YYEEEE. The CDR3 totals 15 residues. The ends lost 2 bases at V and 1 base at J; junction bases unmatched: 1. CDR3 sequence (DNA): TGTGCCAGCAGCTTTCTAGCGGGGGGCCAAGAGACCCAGTACTTC. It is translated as CASSFLAGGQETQYF.

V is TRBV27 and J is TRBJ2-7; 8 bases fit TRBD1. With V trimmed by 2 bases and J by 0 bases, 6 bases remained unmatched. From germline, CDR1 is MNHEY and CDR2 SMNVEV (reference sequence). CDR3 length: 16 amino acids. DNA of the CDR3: TGTGCCAGCAGTTTACGACAGGGGATTGACTCCTACGAGCAGTACTTC. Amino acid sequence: CASSLRQGIDSYEQYF.

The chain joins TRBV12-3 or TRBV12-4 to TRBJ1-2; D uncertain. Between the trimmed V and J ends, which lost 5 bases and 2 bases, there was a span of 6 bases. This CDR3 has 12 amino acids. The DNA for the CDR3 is TGTGCCAGCAGTACGGGGAACTATGGCTACACCTTC. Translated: CASSTGNYGYTF.

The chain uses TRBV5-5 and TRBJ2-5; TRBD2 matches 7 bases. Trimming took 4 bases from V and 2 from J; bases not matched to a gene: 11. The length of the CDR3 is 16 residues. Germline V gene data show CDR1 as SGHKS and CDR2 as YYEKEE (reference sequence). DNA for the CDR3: TGTGCCAGCAGCCTCCTACCGGGGAGGGGACAAGAGACCCAGTACTTC. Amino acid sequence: CASSLLPGRGQETQYF.

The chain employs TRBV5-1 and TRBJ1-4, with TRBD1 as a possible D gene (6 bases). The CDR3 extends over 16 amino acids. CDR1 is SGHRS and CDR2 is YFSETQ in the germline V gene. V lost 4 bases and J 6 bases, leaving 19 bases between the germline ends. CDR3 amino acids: CASSPIQGIPDEKLFF. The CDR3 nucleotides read TGCGCCAGCAGCCCGATACAGGGAATACCGGATGAAAAACTGTTTTTT.

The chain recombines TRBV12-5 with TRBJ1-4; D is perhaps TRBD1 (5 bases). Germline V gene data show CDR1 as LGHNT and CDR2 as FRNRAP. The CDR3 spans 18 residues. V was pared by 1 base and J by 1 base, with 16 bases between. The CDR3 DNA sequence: TGTGCTAGTGGTTTGGGGCTAAGGGGAATGGGAACTAATGAAAAACTGTTTTTT. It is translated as CASGLGLRGMGTNEKLFF.